What follows describes a single T cell receptor beta chain. This sample was included in a study of PD-1 blockade in mismatch repair-deficient tumors. TCRdb keeps only in-frame clones here, not all; method: immunoSEQ multiplex PCR. This sample has tens of thousands of clones, with roughly 88% found just once. This CDR3 region has 17 residues. Germline values: CDR1 SGDLS, CDR2 YYNGEE. J was trimmed by 5 bases and V by 0 bases; bases with no gene match: 7. The starting material was peripheral blood, obtained 52 weeks after starting pembrolizumab. This TCR derives from an adult with mismatch repair-deficient cancer. The J gene is TRBJ2-1, the V gene TRBV9; 11 bases line up with TRBD2. CDR3 sequence reads: CASSVVLGTSGHNEQFF. CDR3 coding DNA: TGTGCCAGCAGCGTAGTTTTAGGGACTAGCGGACACAATGAGCAGTTCTTC.